The next 32 T cell receptor beta chains were all read from a single sample in a study of Tregs in tolerant kidney transplant recipients. Only in-frame clones appear in the TCRdb table, and some are missing; sequencing was by immunoSEQ multiplex PCR. This table has about 73,000 clones, 75% to 95% appearing once. The specimen was Tregs from blood, collected before the transplant. The source of these receptors is a human donor who received a combined kidney and bone marrow transplant.

The J gene is TRBJ2-3, the V gene TRBV15; a possible D gene is TRBD2 (5 bases). V was trimmed by 0 bases and J by 5 bases, leaving 12 bases between them. From germline, CDR1 is LNHNV and CDR2 YYDKDF (reference sequence). The CDR3 extends over 15 amino acids. DNA of the CDR3: TGTGCCACCAGCAGAGACCGGGGATCTGTAGATACGCAGTATTTT. Its protein is CATSRDRGSVDTQYF.

On this clone itself: The same CDR3 is also encoded by other DNA sequences in this sample. The chain is built from TRBV5-1 and TRBJ1-2; D possibly corresponds to TRBD1 (5 bases). The V end lost 2 bases, the J end lost 8 bases, and 16 bases lay between the germline ends. The CDR3 has 14 amino acids. CDR1 SGHRS and CDR2 YFSETQ come from the germline V gene. CDR3 DNA: TGCGCCAGCAGCTTTAACCGGGGCGCAGGGGGCTACACCTTC. This sequence encodes CASSFNRGAGGYTF. Complete variable domain (other parts from reference TRBV5-1 and TRBJ1-2): KAGVTQTPRYLIKTRGQQVTLSCSPISGHRSVSWYQQTPGQGLQFLFEYFSETQRNKGNFPGRFSGRQFSNSRSEMNVSTLELGDSALYLCASSFNRGAGGYTFGSGTRLTVV.

The gene calls are TRBV2 and TRBJ1-2, with a weak D call TRBD1 (5 bases). This CDR3 comprises 13 residues. V lost 5 bases and J 4 bases, leaving 11 bases between the germline ends. Germline CDR1 reads SNHLY; CDR2 reads FYNNEI. CDR3 DNA sequence: TGTGCCAGCAGTTCGGACAAGGGCTATGGCTACACCTTC. Its translation is CASSSDKGYGYTF.

V is TRBV5-1 and J is TRBJ2-2, with 7 bases lining up with TRBD2. V trimming: 9 bases; J trimming: 3 bases; junction bases outside the gene matches: 14. In germline, CDR1 is SGHRS, CDR2 YFSETQ. The CDR3 is 16 residues long. The CDR3 loop is CATHPWGGQDTGELFF. CDR3 DNA: TGCGCCACGCACCCATGGGGAGGGCAGGACACCGGGGAGCTGTTTTTT. Complete variable domain (other parts from reference TRBV5-1 and TRBJ2-2): KAGVTQTPRYLIKTRGQQVTLSCSPISGHRSVSWYQQTPGQGLQFLFEYFSETQRNKGNFPGRFSGRQFSNSRSEMNVSTLELGDSALYLCATHPWGGQDTGELFFGEGSRLTVL.

The gene calls are TRBV5-1 and TRBJ2-5, with D perhaps TRBD1 (6 bases). Germline lookup yields CDR1 SGHRS and CDR2 YFSETQ. The CDR3 is 15 residues long. Trimming left V 0 bases short and J 2 bases short, with 11 bases between. The CDR3 DNA follows: TGCGCCAGCAGCTTGGGGGAAAGGGGGCAAGAGACCCAGTACTTC. Translation: CASSLGERGQETQYF.

V and J are TRBV29-1 and TRBJ1-1, with 8 bases identical to TRBD1. This CDR3 contains 11 residues. Germline-derived CDR1 and CDR2 are SQVTM and ANQGSEA. Germline trimming cut 7 bases from V and 6 bases from J; bases unmatched to any gene: 4. The CDR3 nucleotides are TGCAGCGGGGGACAGGACGCTGAAGCTTTCTTT. This sequence encodes CSGGQDAEAFF. The whole variable domain, remainder taken from reference TRBV29-1 and TRBJ1-1, is SAVISQKPSRDICQRGTSLTIQCQVDSQVTMMFWYRQQPGQSLTLIATANQGSEATYESGFVIDKFPISRPNLTFSTLTVSNMSPEDSSIYLCSGGQDAEAFFGQGTRLTVV.

The chain is built from TRBV27 and TRBJ2-3; 10 nucleotides match TRBD2. The CDR3 is 17 residues long. CDR1 is MNHEY and CDR2 is SMNVEV in the germline V gene (reference sequence). The V segment lost 4 bases and the J segment 5 bases; nucleotides outside the gene matches: 12. As DNA, the CDR3 is TGTGCCAGCAGTTCTATGACTAGCGGGTACTATCTAGATACGCAGTATTTT. This gives the protein CASSSMTSGYYLDTQYF.

J is TRBJ1-2 and V is TRBV27, with TRBD1 matching 7 bases. Trimming cost V 3 bases and J 2 bases; bases outside gene matches: 6. CDR1 is MNHEY and CDR2 is SMNVEV in the germline V gene (reference sequence). The CDR3 loop spans 15 amino acids. CDR3 nucleotides: TGTGCCAGCAGTTTGAGTCCACAGGGGAACTATGGCTACACCTTC. This sequence encodes CASSLSPQGNYGYTF.

This clone was recorded a few times. The chain couples TRBV9 to TRBJ2-7; D gene uncertain. Trimming pared 0 bases from V and 6 bases from J, leaving 13 bases between. The CDR3 sequence is 14 residues long. Germline CDR1 SGDLS, CDR2 YYNGEE. CDR3 in DNA: TGTGCCAGCAGCGTAGGGGTCGACTCCCCCGAGCAGTACTTC. This translates into CASSVGVDSPEQYF.

The chain is built from TRBV5-1 and TRBJ2-6; D is ambiguous. CDR3 size: 15 residues. The germline V and J ends were trimmed by 0 bases and 4 bases, with 8 bases remaining between them. Germline V CDR1 and CDR2: SGHRS, YFSETQ. The CDR3 region is CASSLEGYGANVLTF. DNA for the CDR3: TGCGCCAGCAGCTTGGAAGGGTACGGGGCCAACGTCCTGACTTTC.

The chain carries TRBV5-6 and TRBJ2-7, with TRBD2 matching over 8 bases. V dropped 5 bases and J dropped 2; count of bases not matched to a gene: 6. Germline V lookup: CDR1 SGHDT, CDR2 YYEEEE. There are 14 residues in the CDR3. In DNA form, the CDR3 reads TGTGCCAGCAGGAAGAGCGGGAGAACCTACGAGCAGTACTTC. Translating gives CASRKSGRTYEQYF.

The chain links TRBV5-1 to TRBJ2-7, with TRBD1 matching over 9 bases. The CDR3 length is 14 residues. Germline assignment: CDR1 SGHRS and CDR2 YFSETQ. The junction had 9 bases not matched to a gene; V was cut back by 5 bases and J by 6 bases. The CDR3 spells CASRVGTGYGEQYF. In nucleotides, the CDR3 is TGCGCCAGCAGGGTGGGGACAGGGTATGGCGAGCAGTACTTC.

This sequence joins TRBV12-1 and TRBJ2-5. TRBV12-1 is labeled a pseudogene. The CDR3 totals 14 residues. The CDR3 nucleotides are TGTGCCAGCAGCCCCAGGGAGAAGGGGGAGACCCAGTACTTC. This encodes CASSPREKGETQYF.

The genes are TRBV25-1 and TRBJ2-7, with 8 positions matching TRBD2. V lost 8 bases to trimming and J lost 7 bases; unmatched junction nucleotides: 16. This CDR3 contains 15 residues. Germline V CDR1 and CDR2: MGHDK, SYGVNS. The CDR3 DNA reads TGTGCCAGCTATCGCGGGAGGCCTACATCGTGGGAGCAGTACTTC. Its protein product is CASYRGRPTSWEQYF.

This sequence joins TRBV27 and TRBJ2-6, with D maybe TRBD1 (6 bases). The CDR3 has 17 residues. CDR1 MNHEY and CDR2 SMNVEV come from the germline V gene (reference sequence). The V and J ends lost 5 bases and 0 bases respectively, with 14 bases between them. The CDR3 DNA is TGTGCCAGCAGTACCAAGACAGGAAGCTCTGGGGCCAACGTCCTGACTTTC. This encodes CASSTKTGSSGANVLTF.

The chain is built from TRBV5-1 and TRBJ2-2, with TRBD1 as a possible D gene (5 bases). The ends were cut back, 5 bases at V and 1 base at J, with 15 bases in the middle. The germline V gene encodes CDR1 SGHRS and CDR2 YFSETQ. The CDR3 is 16 amino acids. The CDR3: CASRRQTPVNTGELFF. CDR3 coding DNA: TGCGCCAGCAGGAGACAGACCCCGGTGAACACCGGGGAGCTGTTTTTT.

The chain couples TRBV4-1 to TRBJ2-7; tentatively, D is TRBD2 (5 bases). V lost 3 bases, J lost 6 bases, and 12 bases lay in between. In germline, CDR1 is MGHRA, CDR2 YSYEKL. This CDR3 comprises 13 residues. CDR3 loop: CASSQVDFSEQYF. As DNA, the CDR3 is TGCGCCAGCAGCCAGGTGGACTTCTCCGAGCAGTACTTC.

The rearrangement joins TRBV11-3 to TRBJ2-5; 16 bases fit TRBD2. The CDR3 runs 19 residues. The V segment lost 3 bases and the J segment 5 bases; nucleotides outside the gene matches: 12. CDR1 is SGHNT, CDR2 YENEEA, per germline. CDR3 sequence reads: CASSLGSGLAGGPGETQYF. Written as DNA, the CDR3 is TGTGCCAGCAGCTTGGGCTCGGGACTAGCGGGAGGGCCAGGGGAGACCCAGTACTTC.

V gene TRBV5-6 combines with J gene TRBJ2-3; 11 bases fit TRBD2. The ends lost 2 bases at V and 2 bases at J; junction bases unmatched: 7. CDR1 is SGHDT and CDR2 is YYEEEE in the germline V gene. CDR3 length: 17 residues. The CDR3 DNA sequence: TGTGCCAGCAGCTTCCTACTAGCGGGAGCTCCCACAGATACGCAGTATTTT. The encoded protein is CASSFLLAGAPTDTQYF.

This chain connects TRBV28 to TRBJ1-2, with D possibly matching TRBD1 (6 bases). CDR1 MDHEN and CDR2 SYDVKM come from the germline V gene. CDR3 length: 12 residues. V shed 7 bases and J shed 7 bases, with 13 bases lying between them. In DNA form, the CDR3 reads TGTGCCAGCACCAACCAGGGGTCTGGCTACACCTTC. This codes for CASTNQGSGYTF.

The gene calls are TRBV28 and TRBJ2-3, with 8 bases fitting TRBD2. CDR3 length equals 14 residues. From germline, CDR1 is MDHEN and CDR2 SYDVKM. The V and J ends lost 0 bases and 11 bases, in that order; junction bases with no gene match: 7. The CDR3 protein is CASSLWETSAQQYF. CDR3 nucleotide sequence: TGTGCCAGCAGTTTATGGGAGACTAGCGCCCAGCAGTATTTT.

This rearrangement joins TRBV5-1 to TRBJ2-7, with 8 positions matching TRBD1. This CDR3 spans 16 amino acids. CDR1 and CDR2 from the germline V gene are SGHRS and YFSETQ. V lost 5 bases to trimming and J lost 1 base; unmatched junction nucleotides: 11. CDR3 DNA: TGCGCCAGCAGTGAGGCCGGGACAGGTAAATCCTACGAGCAGTACTTC. As protein: CASSEAGTGKSYEQYF. The whole variable domain, remainder taken from reference TRBV5-1 and TRBJ2-7, is KAGVTQTPRYLIKTRGQQVTLSCSPISGHRSVSWYQQTPGQGLQFLFEYFSETQRNKGNFPGRFSGRQFSNSRSEMNVSTLELGDSALYLCASSEAGTGKSYEQYFGPGTRLTVT.

The chain joins TRBV28 to TRBJ2-4, with 11 bases that match TRBD2. Germline lookup yields CDR1 MDHEN and CDR2 SYDVKM. Unmatched junction bases numbered 0, after V lost 2 bases and J lost 0 bases. CDR3 length equals 16 residues. CDR3 in DNA: TGTGCCAGCAGTTTAGGACTAGCGGGAGCCAAAAACATTCAGTACTTC. As protein: CASSLGLAGAKNIQYF.

The V call is TRBV28, the J call TRBJ1-4; tentatively, D is TRBD1 (6 bases). Between the trimmed V and J ends, which lost 6 bases and 0 bases, there was a span of 11 bases. The germline V gene has CDR1 MDHEN and CDR2 SYDVKM. This CDR3 has 15 amino acids. The CDR3 loop is CASRGAAPTNEKLFF. CDR3 DNA sequence: TGTGCCAGCAGGGGGGCGGCCCCAACTAATGAAAAACTGTTTTTT.

The chain has TRBV2 and TRBJ1-2, with D maybe TRBD1 (6 bases). This CDR3 region has 13 residues. V lost 6 bases and J lost 2, with 10 bases in between. CDR1 is SNHLY, CDR2 FYNNEI, per germline. The chain's CDR3 is CASRLDSNYGYTF. The DNA for the CDR3 is TGTGCCAGCAGATTGGACAGCAACTATGGCTACACCTTC.

The gene calls are TRBV5-1 and TRBJ2-6, with D unresolved. Germline V lookup: CDR1 SGHRS, CDR2 YFSETQ. The CDR3 has 17 amino acids. V lost 0 bases, J lost 0 bases, and 10 bases lay in between. CDR3 protein: CASSLGSSISGANVLTF. In DNA, the CDR3 is TGCGCCAGCAGCTTGGGCTCCAGTATCTCTGGGGCCAACGTCCTGACTTTC.

The chain employs TRBV27 and TRBJ1-3, with 9 bases fitting TRBD1. In germline, CDR1 is MNHEY, CDR2 SMNVEV (reference sequence). This CDR3 contains 14 residues. After removal of 6 bases from V and 3 bases from J, the junction contained 3 bases not matched to a gene. The CDR3 sequence: CASRTGGSGNTIYF. CDR3 nucleotide sequence: TGTGCCAGCAGAACAGGGGGCAGTGGAAACACCATATATTTT.

The gene calls are TRBV7-2 and TRBJ2-3, with TRBD1 matching 8 bases. Germline V CDR1 and CDR2: SGHTA, FQGNSA. V gave up 3 bases and J gave up 1 base; unmatched junction bases: 0. The CDR3 spans 14 residues. The CDR3: CASSLDRGTDTQYF. The DNA for the CDR3 is TGTGCCAGCAGCTTGGACAGGGGCACAGATACGCAGTATTTT.

The chain couples TRBV10-1 to TRBJ2-3; the D gene could be TRBD1 or TRBD2 (5 bases each). V was trimmed by 3 bases and J by 0 bases, leaving 13 bases between them. The CDR3 is 16 residues long. Looked up from germline, CDR1 is WNHNN and CDR2 is SYGVQD (reference sequence). Here the CDR3 DNA reads TGCGCCAGCAGTGACCTGGGACCTCCTAGCACAGATACGCAGTATTTT. It is translated as CASSDLGPPSTDTQYF.

The chain is built from TRBV2 and TRBJ1-1, with D possibly being TRBD1 (5 bases). The CDR3 loop spans 15 amino acids. V was shortened by 2 bases and J by 0 bases, with 10 bases between the two germline ends. CDR1 and CDR2 from the germline V gene are SNHLY and FYNNEI. CDR3 DNA: TGTGCCAGCAGTGAAAGACAGATTATGAACACTGAAGCTTTCTTT. Residues: CASSERQIMNTEAFF.

The chain links TRBV7-3 to TRBJ2-1; 8 bases are a match to TRBD1. Germline CDR1 SGHTA, CDR2 FQGTGA. V was pared by 3 bases and J by 5 bases, with 6 bases of the junction left unmatched. The CDR3 sequence is 15 residues long. CDR3 DNA sequence: TGTGCCAGCAGCTTCCTCGGGACAGGCCACAATGAGCAGTTCTTC. Translation gives CASSFLGTGHNEQFF.

This chain links TRBV7-2 with TRBJ1-5; the D is unclear. The CDR3 sequence is 13 residues long. Germline CDR1 reads SGHTA; CDR2 reads FQGNSA. V was cut by 0 bases and J by 7 bases, with 7 bases left in between. The CDR3 DNA sequence: TGTGCCAGCAGCTTAGCGGACTTCCAGCCCCAGCATTTT. This codes for CASSLADFQPQHF.